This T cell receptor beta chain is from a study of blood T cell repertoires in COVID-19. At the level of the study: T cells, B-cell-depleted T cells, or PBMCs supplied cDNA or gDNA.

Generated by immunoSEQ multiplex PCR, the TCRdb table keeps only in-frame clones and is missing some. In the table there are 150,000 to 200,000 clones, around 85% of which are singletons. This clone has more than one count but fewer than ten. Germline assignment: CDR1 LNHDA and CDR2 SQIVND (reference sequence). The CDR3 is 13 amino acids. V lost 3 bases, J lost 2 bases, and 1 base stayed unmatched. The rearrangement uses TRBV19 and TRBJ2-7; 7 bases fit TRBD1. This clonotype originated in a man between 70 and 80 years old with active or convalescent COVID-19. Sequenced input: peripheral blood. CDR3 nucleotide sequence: TGTGCCAGTAGTATTACAGGGGCCTACGAGCAGTACTTC. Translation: CASSITGAYEQYF.